Each of the 10 T cell receptor beta chains below was sequenced from the same sample in a study of blood T cell repertoires in COVID-19 (dated by TCRdb to 2018 to 2021). The library was built by means of the immunoSEQ multiplex PCR assay. This is the immuneACCESS table as TCRdb keeps it, with only in-frame sequences that have V and J called. A part of the clones is gone; compared with another copy, unresolved V genes explain less than half, and the rest is unexplained. This sample has about 310,000 clones in its table, and 70% to 90% of those were observed once. Over 8% of the sample is taken by the ten largest. The sequencing sample was made of PBMCs or T cells enriched from blood (not recorded which). The receptors here all came from a woman aged 40 to 49 who had recovered from COVID-19.

The rearrangement uses TRBV5-1 and TRBJ1-5, with a tentative D call TRBD1 (5 bases). This CDR3 region has 13 residues. CDR1 and CDR2 (germline): SGHRS, YFSETQ. Trimming took 5 bases from V and 5 from J, leaving 11 bases between them. Written as DNA, the CDR3 is TGCGCCAGCAGTCGGGGGATGGATCAGCCCCAGCATTTT. Translated, it gives CASSRGMDQPQHF. Drawing the rest from reference TRBV5-1 and TRBJ1-5, the complete variable domain is KAGVTQTPRYLIKTRGQQVTLSCSPISGHRSVSWYQQTPGQGLQFLFEYFSETQRNKGNFPGRFSGRQFSNSRSEMNVSTLELGDSALYLCASSRGMDQPQHFGDGTRLSIL.

J is TRBJ2-5 and V is TRBV9, with 8 bases identical to TRBD2. CDR1 SGDLS and CDR2 YYNGEE come from the germline V gene. The CDR3 runs to 14 residues. V dropped 3 bases and J dropped 2; count of bases not matched to a gene: 3. In DNA form, the CDR3 reads TGTGCCAGCAGCGCAGCGGGGGAGCAAGAGACCCAGTACTTC. It encodes CASSAAGEQETQYF. The full variable domain, its missing parts supplied by reference TRBV9 and TRBJ2-5, is DSGVTQTPKHLITATGQRVTLRCSPRSGDLSVYWYQQSLDQGLQFLIQYYNGEERAKGNILERFSAQQFPDLHSELNLSSLELGDSALYFCASSAAGEQETQYFGPGTRLLVL.

This clone was counted only a few times. This rearrangement joins TRBV11-2 to TRBJ2-1, with TRBD2 matching 10 bases. CDR3 length: 17 residues. The V segment lost 5 bases and the J segment 5 bases; nucleotides outside the gene matches: 12. Germline V CDR1 and CDR2: SGHAT, FQNNGV. CDR3 loop: CASSPVLQRGGHNEQFF. The CDR3 DNA is TGTGCCAGCAGCCCAGTCCTTCAGCGGGGGGGCCACAATGAGCAGTTCTTC.

The genes are TRBV12-3 or TRBV12-4 and TRBJ1-2, with D unclear. V shed 3 bases and J shed 13 bases, with 15 bases lying between them. The CDR3 has 12 residues. The CDR3 coding sequence is TGTGCCAGCAGTTTTGCGACAATGGGTGGCACCTTC. Protein product: CASSFATMGGTF.

The chain uses TRBV5-5 and TRBJ1-5, with a weak D call TRBD1 (5 bases). V was trimmed by 3 bases and J by 4 bases, leaving 8 bases between them. The length of the CDR3 is 13 residues. CDR1 is SGHKS and CDR2 is YYEKEE in the germline V gene (reference sequence). The CDR3 nucleotides are TGTGCCAGCAGCTGGGGGGATAATCAGCCCCAGCATTTT. Translation gives CASSWGDNQPQHF.

This clone was counted a few times. This chain links TRBV23-1 with TRBJ2-1, with D perhaps TRBD1 (6 bases). TRBV23-1 carries the ORF label, with uncertain function. The CDR3 is made up of 12 amino acids. V dropped 7 bases and J dropped 8 bases, with 12 bases sitting between them. The CDR3 reads CASNWPGDEQFF. DNA of the CDR3: TGCGCCAGCAATTGGCCAGGGGATGAGCAGTTCTTC.

This clone appeared a few times. The V gene is TRBV13, the J gene TRBJ2-7, with D possibly matching TRBD1 (6 bases). Between the trimmed V and J ends, which lost 5 bases and 4 bases, there was a span of 15 bases. Germline loops: CDR1 PRHDT, CDR2 FYEKMQ (reference sequence). This CDR3 contains 14 residues. This chain's CDR3 is CASSLGRGRYEQYF. CDR3 in DNA: TGTGCCAGCAGCCTCGGCAGGGGAAGGTACGAGCAGTACTTC.

The chain joins TRBV28 to TRBJ2-7, with 7 bases that match TRBD1. Germline V lookup: CDR1 MDHEN, CDR2 SYDVKM. The CDR3 runs to 14 residues. J gave up 5 bases and V 6 bases, and 10 bases lay outside the gene matches. The CDR3 loop reads CASSIQTGDHEQYF. The CDR3 region has the DNA TGTGCCAGCAGCATCCAAACAGGGGACCACGAGCAGTACTTC. The complete variable domain, with remaining parts taken from reference TRBV28 and TRBJ2-7, reads DVKVTQSSRYLVKRTGEKVFLECVQDMDHENMFWYRQDPGLGLRLIYFSYDVKMKEKGDIPEGYSVSREKKERFSLILESASTNQTSMYLCASSIQTGDHEQYFGPGTRLTVT.

The rearrangement joins TRBV19 to TRBJ2-3; 9 positions agree with TRBD1. V was clipped by 4 bases and J by 1 base; unmatched bases: 6. CDR3 length: 16 residues. CDR1 LNHDA and CDR2 SQIVND come from the germline V gene (reference sequence). The CDR3 DNA is TGTGCCAGTAGTAAGCGGGACAGGGCCGGCACAGATACGCAGTATTTT. It encodes CASSKRDRAGTDTQYF.

This chain connects TRBV9 to TRBJ1-4, with D perhaps matching TRBD1 (5 bases). V was trimmed by 4 bases and J by 7 bases, leaving 14 bases between them. The germline V gene has CDR1 SGDLS and CDR2 YYNGEE. This CDR3 comprises 14 residues. For the CDR3, the DNA is TGTGCCAGCAGCCCCCAGGGTGCAGGTGAAAAACTGTTTTTT. Residues: CASSPQGAGEKLFF.